The table lists the clone carrying this T cell receptor (beta chain) with a count of one. Its antigen is as yet unknown. Assay: immunoSEQ multiplex PCR; the TCRdb copy retains only in-frame clones and omits some. The sample shows about 110,000 clones, approximately 94% of them seen only once. This CDR3 has 20 amino acids. The V end was cut by 7 bases, the J end by 0 bases, with 27 bases between. The germline V gene encodes CDR1 LNHDA and CDR2 SQIVND (reference sequence). The sample comes from a study of T cell responses to AZD1222 COVID-19 vaccine. Second-dose timings of about 4 or about 12 weeks were pooled. Whole-study results and caveats: Spike-specific TCRs gained breadth and depth after people received two AZD1222 doses. Samples come after the peak T cell response, not at day 14.

The genes are TRBV19 and TRBJ1-4; no reliable D call. Sample: peripheral blood, taken 28 days after the second AZD1222 dose. The TCR sequence derives from an adult who received the AZD1222 COVID-19 vaccine. CDR3 nucleotide sequence: TGTGCCAGTAACTTAGGGCTGGGCACCGGCTTCGCTGCAACTAATGAAAAACTGTTTTTT. Its translation is CASNLGLGTGFAATNEKLFF. Filled out from reference TRBV19 and TRBJ1-4, the complete variable domain reads DGGITQSPKYLFRKEGQNVTLSCEQNLNHDAMYWYRQDPGQGLRLIYYSQIVNDFQKGDIAEGYSVSREKKESFPLTVTSAQKNPTAFYLCASNLGLGTGFAATNEKLFFGSGTQLSVL.